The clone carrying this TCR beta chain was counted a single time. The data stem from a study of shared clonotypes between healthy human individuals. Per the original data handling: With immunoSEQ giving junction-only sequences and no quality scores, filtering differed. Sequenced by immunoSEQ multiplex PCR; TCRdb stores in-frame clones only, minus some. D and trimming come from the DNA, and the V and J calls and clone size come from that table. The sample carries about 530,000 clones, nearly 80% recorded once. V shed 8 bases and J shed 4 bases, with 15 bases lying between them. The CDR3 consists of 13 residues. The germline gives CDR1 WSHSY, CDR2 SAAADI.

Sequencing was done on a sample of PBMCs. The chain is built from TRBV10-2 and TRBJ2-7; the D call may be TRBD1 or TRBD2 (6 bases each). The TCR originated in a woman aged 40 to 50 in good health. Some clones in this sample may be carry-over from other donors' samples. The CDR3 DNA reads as TGCGCCAGCCAGGGGAGGAATAGTTACGAGCAGTACTTC. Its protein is CASQGRNSYEQYF.